Presented here are 7 T cell receptor beta chains from one specimen sequenced in a study of CD8 T cells in Susac syndrome. RNA in amounts of roughly 0.5 to 1 ug was reverse transcribed with random hexamers. Each CDR3 protein gets one entry after TCRdb re-called the immunoSEQ multiplex PCR reads with MiXCR. The sample has 80,000 or so distinct CDR3 sequences, 85% to 95% seen once; the top ten hold roughly 0.56%. Sequencing was done on a sample of CD4+ T cells from PBMCs. These receptors all stem from a human donor with Susac syndrome.

The V and J genes are TRBV14 and TRBJ2-3, with 10 positions matching TRBD2. The V gene end was trimmed by 6 bases and the J gene end by 2 bases; junction bases not matched to a gene: 5. Germline CDR1 is SGHDN and CDR2 is FVKESK. The CDR3 covers 15 residues. The CDR3 sequence is CASSASGSYTDTQYF. The CDR3 bases are TGTGCCAGCAGTGCTAGCGGGAGTTACACAGATACGCAGTATTTT.

The V call is TRBV20-1, the J call TRBJ2-1; 10 positions match TRBD2. With V trimmed by 2 bases and J by 8 bases, 15 bases remained unmatched. The germline CDR1 and CDR2 sequences are DFQATT and SNEGSKA (reference sequence). This CDR3 is built from 17 residues. CDR3 in amino acids: CSARFLVLSGRADEQFF. CDR3 in DNA: TGCAGTGCTAGATTCCTGGTCCTAAGCGGGAGGGCGGATGAGCAGTTCTTC.

Notes on this clonotype: Relative to the germline gene, one junction end is altered; a read error may explain this. The chain couples TRBV2 to TRBJ2-7; D is possibly TRBD2 (6 bases). The CDR3 loop spans 14 amino acids. Per germline, CDR1 SNHLY and CDR2 FYNNEI. CDR3 in DNA: TGTACCAGCAGGGCCCGGGAGCGGCAGGGCAAGCAGTACTTC. As protein: CTSRARERQGKQYF. The full variable domain, its missing parts supplied by reference TRBV2 and TRBJ2-7, is EPEVTQTPSHQVTQMGQEVILRCVPISNHLYFYWYRQILGQKVEFLVSFYNNEISEKSEIFDDQFSVERPDGSNFTLKIRSTKLEDSAMYFCTSRARERQGKQYFGPGTRLTVT.

This clonotype occurred a few times. CDR3 region: CASSTRQDTQYF. DNA of the CDR3: TGTGCCAGTAGTACACGACAAGATACGCAGTATTTT. This chain uses TRBV19 with TRBJ2-3; unclear D gene. V lost 4 bases and J lost 5, with 7 bases in between. CDR1 is LNHDA, CDR2 SQIVND, per germline (reference sequence). This CDR3 spans 12 amino acids.

The genes are TRBV27 and TRBJ1-5; D is uncertain. The CDR3 length is 17 residues. V lost 3 bases and J lost 3, with 18 bases in between. CDR1 is MNHEY, CDR2 SMNVEV, per germline (reference sequence). In DNA form, the CDR3 reads TGTGCCAGCAGTTTTGATAGGCCCGCGAGTTTCAATCAGCCCCAGCATTTT. It encodes CASSFDRPASFNQPQHF.

Only one count was recorded for this clonotype. The chain recombines TRBV3-1 with TRBJ1-6; possibly TRBD1 for D (5 bases). Germline loops: CDR1 LGHDT, CDR2 YNNKEL (reference sequence). This CDR3 spans 16 amino acids. Between the trimmed V and J ends, which lost 4 bases and 11 bases, there was a span of 21 bases. The CDR3 DNA is TGTGCCAGCAGCCCGACGGGTAGGGTCCCAGGGCCACCCCTCCACTTT. Residues: CASSPTGRVPGPPLHF. Looking up the rest from reference TRBV3-1 and TRBJ1-6 gives the full variable domain: DTAVSQTPKYLVTQMGNDKSIKCEQNLGHDTMYWYKQDSKKFLKIMFSYNNKELIINETVPNRFSPKSPDKAHLNLHINSLELGDSAVYFCASSPTGRVPGPPLHFGNGTRLTVT.

CDR3 residues: CASRELADTQYF. The DNA of the CDR3 is TGTGCCAGCAGGGAATTAGCAGATACGCAGTATTTT. This rearrangement joins TRBV28 to TRBJ2-3; D is unresolved. From germline, CDR1 is MDHEN and CDR2 SYDVKM. CDR3 size: 12 residues. Trimming took off 6 bases at V and 4 bases at J, with 8 bases between the two ends.